The present T cell receptor (beta chain) was sequenced within a study of Ad26.COV2.S vaccination and SARS-CoV-2 variants. Study information: Intramuscular Ad26.COV2.S doses were given once or twice, 56 days apart. Study results and caveats: Breadth measured for non-spike TCRs was similar across vaccine and placebo recipients. The analyses of TCR breadth and depth may have understated the size of total T cell responses. There was reportedly substantial breadth in spike-specific CD8+ and CD4+ T cell responses after vaccination.

Sample treatment: some 19 received Ad26.COV2.S at low or high dose, single or two shots; roughly five received placebo; per-sample allocation not given. Sampling was done on day 63 after the first vaccine or placebo injection. Germline CDR1 SGHRS, CDR2 YFSETQ. The CDR3 contains 16 residues. With V trimmed by 3 bases and J by 5 bases, 8 bases remained unmatched. Produced via immunoSEQ multiplex PCR; TCRdb's table is partial and in-frame only. The sample includes 360,000 or so clones, around 86% of them seen just once. Worth noting for this clone: Its antigen is unidentified.

The source was peripheral blood, collected in a trial of Ad26.COV2.S vaccine versus placebo. This chain connects TRBV5-1 to TRBJ2-5; 12 nucleotides line up with TRBD1. The TCR comes from a person aged 18-65 years who received the Ad26.COV2.S COVID-19 vaccine or a placebo. CDR3 loop: CASSSGQGAVWETQYF. The CDR3 bases are TGCGCCAGCAGCTCGGGACAGGGGGCTGTTTGGGAGACCCAGTACTTC.